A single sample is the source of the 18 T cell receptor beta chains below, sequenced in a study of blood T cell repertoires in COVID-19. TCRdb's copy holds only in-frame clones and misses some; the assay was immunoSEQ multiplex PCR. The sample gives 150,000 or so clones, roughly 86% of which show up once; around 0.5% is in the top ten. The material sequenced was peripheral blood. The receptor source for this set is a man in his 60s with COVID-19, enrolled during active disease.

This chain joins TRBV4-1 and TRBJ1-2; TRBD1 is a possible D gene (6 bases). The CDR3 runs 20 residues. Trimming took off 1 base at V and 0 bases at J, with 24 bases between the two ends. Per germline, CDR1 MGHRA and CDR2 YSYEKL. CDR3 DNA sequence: TGCGCCAGCAGCCAAGGTTCAGCCCGGGACACGAAGCCCCCTAACTATGGCTACACCTTC. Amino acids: CASSQGSARDTKPPNYGYTF.

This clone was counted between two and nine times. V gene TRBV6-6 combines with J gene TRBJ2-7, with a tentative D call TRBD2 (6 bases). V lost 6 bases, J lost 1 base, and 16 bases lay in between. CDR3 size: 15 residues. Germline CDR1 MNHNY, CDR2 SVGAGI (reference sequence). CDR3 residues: CASSISRGFSYEQYF. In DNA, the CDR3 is TGTGCCAGCAGCATTTCCCGGGGGTTTTCCTACGAGCAGTACTTC.

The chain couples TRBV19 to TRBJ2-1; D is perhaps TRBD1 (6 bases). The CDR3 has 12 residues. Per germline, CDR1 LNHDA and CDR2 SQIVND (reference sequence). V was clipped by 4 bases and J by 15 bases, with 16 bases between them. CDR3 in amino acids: CASSTLQGLVFF. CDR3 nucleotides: TGTGCCAGTAGTACCCTACAGGGTTTGGTGTTCTTC.

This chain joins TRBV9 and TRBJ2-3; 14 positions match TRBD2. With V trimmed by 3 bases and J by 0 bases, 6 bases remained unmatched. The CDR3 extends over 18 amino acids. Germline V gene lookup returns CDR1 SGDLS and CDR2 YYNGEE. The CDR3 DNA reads TGTGCCAGCAGCGGCGGGACTAGCGGGGGCTCTAGCACAGATACGCAGTATTTT. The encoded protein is CASSGGTSGGSSTDTQYF. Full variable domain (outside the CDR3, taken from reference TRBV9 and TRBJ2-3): DSGVTQTPKHLITATGQRVTLRCSPRSGDLSVYWYQQSLDQGLQFLIQYYNGEERAKGNILERFSAQQFPDLHSELNLSSLELGDSALYFCASSGGTSGGSSTDTQYFGPGTRLTVL.

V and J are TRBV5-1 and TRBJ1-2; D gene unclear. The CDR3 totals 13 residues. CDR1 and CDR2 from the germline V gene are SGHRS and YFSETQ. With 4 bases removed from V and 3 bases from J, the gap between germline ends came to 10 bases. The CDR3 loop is CASSLPTDYGYTF. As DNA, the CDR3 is TGCGCCAGCAGCCTACCAACGGACTATGGCTACACCTTC.

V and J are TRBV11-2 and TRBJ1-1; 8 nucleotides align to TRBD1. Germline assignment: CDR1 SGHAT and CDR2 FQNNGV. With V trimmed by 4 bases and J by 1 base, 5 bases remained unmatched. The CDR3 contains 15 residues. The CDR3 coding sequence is TGTGCCAGCAGCTCGAGGACAGGGCAGAACACTGAAGCTTTCTTT. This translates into CASSSRTGQNTEAFF.

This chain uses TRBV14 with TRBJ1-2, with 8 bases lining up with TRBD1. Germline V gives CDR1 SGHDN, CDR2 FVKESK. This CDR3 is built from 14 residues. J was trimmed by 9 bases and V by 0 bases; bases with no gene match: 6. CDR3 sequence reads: CASSQEYQGASYTF. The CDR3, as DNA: TGTGCCAGCAGCCAAGAATATCAGGGGGCCAGCTACACCTTC.

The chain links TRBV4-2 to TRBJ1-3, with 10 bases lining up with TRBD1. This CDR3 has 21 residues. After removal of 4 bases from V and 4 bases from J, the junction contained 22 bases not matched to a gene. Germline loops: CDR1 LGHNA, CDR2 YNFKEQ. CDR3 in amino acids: CASSPLRQGANSSVGGNTIYF. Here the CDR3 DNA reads TGTGCCAGCAGCCCCCTCCGACAGGGGGCAAACTCATCAGTAGGAGGAAACACCATATATTTT.

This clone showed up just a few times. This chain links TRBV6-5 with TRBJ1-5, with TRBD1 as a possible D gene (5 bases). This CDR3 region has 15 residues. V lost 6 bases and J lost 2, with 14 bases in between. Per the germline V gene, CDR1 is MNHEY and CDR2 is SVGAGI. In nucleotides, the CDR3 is TGTGCCAGCAGACCAACAGGAAGAGGCAATCAGCCCCAGCATTTT. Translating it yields CASRPTGRGNQPQHF.

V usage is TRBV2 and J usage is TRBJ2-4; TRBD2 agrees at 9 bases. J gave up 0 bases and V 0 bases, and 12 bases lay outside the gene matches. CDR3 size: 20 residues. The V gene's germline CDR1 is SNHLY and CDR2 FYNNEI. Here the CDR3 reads CASSEAVGSGSVIAKNIQYF. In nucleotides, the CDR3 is TGTGCCAGCAGTGAAGCGGTGGGTAGCGGGAGCGTAATAGCCAAAAACATTCAGTACTTC.

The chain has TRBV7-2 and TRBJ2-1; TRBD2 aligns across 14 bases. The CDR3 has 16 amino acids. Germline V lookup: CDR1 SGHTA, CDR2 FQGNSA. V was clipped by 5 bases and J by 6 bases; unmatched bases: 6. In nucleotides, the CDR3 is TGTGCCAGCAGCCCAGAGACTAGCGGGAGGGGCAATGAGCAGTTCTTC. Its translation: CASSPETSGRGNEQFF.

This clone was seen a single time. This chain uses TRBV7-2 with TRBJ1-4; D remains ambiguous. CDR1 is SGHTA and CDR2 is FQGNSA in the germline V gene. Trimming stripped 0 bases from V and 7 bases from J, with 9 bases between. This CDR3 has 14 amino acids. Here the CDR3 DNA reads TGTGCCAGCAGCTTAGCCGGGTACGGTGAAAAACTGTTTTTT. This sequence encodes CASSLAGYGEKLFF.

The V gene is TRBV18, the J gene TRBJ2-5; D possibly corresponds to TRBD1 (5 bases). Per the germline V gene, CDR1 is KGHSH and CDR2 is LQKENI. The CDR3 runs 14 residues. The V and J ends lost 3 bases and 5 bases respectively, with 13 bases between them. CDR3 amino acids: CASSPQGPTETQYF. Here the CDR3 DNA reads TGTGCCAGCTCACCCCAGGGCCCGACGGAGACCCAGTACTTC.

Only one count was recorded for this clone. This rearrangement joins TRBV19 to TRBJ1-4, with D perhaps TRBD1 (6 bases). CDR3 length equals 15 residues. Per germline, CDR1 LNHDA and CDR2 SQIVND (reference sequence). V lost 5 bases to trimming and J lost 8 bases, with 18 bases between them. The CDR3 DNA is TGTGCCAGTAGTCGGCAGGGGAAATCAGAGGAAAAACTGTTTTTT. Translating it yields CASSRQGKSEEKLFF.

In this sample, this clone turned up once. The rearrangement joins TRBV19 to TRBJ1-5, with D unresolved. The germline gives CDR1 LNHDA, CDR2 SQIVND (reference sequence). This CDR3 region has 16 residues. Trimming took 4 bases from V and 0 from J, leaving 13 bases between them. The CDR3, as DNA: TGTGCCAGTAGTAGCACAAGTTACCTTAGCAATCAGCCCCAGCATTTT. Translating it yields CASSSTSYLSNQPQHF.

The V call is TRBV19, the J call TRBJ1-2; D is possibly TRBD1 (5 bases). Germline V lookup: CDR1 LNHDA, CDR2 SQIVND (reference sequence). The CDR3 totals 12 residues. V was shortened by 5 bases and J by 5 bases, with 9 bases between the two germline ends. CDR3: CASSDRRYGYTF. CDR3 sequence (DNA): TGTGCCAGTAGTGACAGACGTTATGGCTACACCTTC.

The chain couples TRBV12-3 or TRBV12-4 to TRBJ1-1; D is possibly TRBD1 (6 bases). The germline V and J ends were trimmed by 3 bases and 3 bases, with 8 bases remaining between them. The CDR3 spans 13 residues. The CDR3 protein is CASSFAGDTEAFF. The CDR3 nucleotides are TGTGCCAGCAGTTTCGCAGGGGACACTGAAGCTTTCTTT.

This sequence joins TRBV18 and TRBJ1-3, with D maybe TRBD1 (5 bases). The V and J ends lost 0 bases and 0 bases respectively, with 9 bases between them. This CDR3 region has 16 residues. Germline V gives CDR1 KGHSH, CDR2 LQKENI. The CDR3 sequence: CASSPPRQLSGNTIYF. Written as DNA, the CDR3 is TGTGCCAGCTCACCACCTCGACAGCTCTCTGGAAACACCATATATTTT.